Below, one T cell receptor (beta chain) is given with its context. Its antigen is not identified. The sample belongs to a study of T-cell reconstitution after alpha-beta-depleted transplantation in children. Study-level points and caveats: Alpha-beta T cells present about two months after transplant were reported to originate from several hundred expanded graft clones. Most T-cell counts and diversity one year after the transplant came from T cells that were newly produced. Surviving thymic progenitors and recipient T cells were the source of high TCRbeta diversity at day 60 in some patients.

Unique molecular identifiers were incorporated when the TCRbeta library was constructed. A single record per CDR3 protein comes from TCRdb applying MiXCR to the PCR reads. Of around 500,000 distinct CDR3 sequences listed, around 23% are singletons. This CDR3 has 15 amino acids. Per germline, CDR1 SEHNR and CDR2 FQNEAQ (reference sequence). Trimming cost V 5 bases and J 2 bases; bases outside gene matches: 8. The V gene is TRBV7-9, the J gene TRBJ2-7; TRBD2 aligns across 8 bases. The sample consisted of PBMCs, mostly from graft donor cells, taken 360 days after TCRalphabeta/CD19-depleted stem cell transplant. This TCR derives from a boy under two years old who had a stem cell transplant for acute myeloid leukemia, so the T cells may come from the graft donor. CDR3 sequence: CASSRTSSTPYEQYF. The CDR3 DNA reads TGTGCCAGCAGCAGGACTAGCTCAACCCCCTACGAGCAGTACTTC.